These 29 T cell receptor beta chains share one sample of origin, sequenced in a study of cytomegalovirus exposure and HLA in healthy donors. Primers: 60 Vbeta forward and 13 Jbeta reverse. The protocol was immunoSEQ multiplex PCR, while the TCRdb copy is restricted to in-frame clones and leaves out a portion. The sample holds 95,000 to 110,000 clones, approximately 74% seen once. The sample was PBMCs. All receptors come from a middle-aged woman in good health and CMV-seropositive.

The V gene is TRBV5-6, the J gene TRBJ1-2; a weak D match, TRBD1 (6 bases). There are 13 residues in the CDR3. Looked up from germline, CDR1 is SGHDT and CDR2 is YYEEEE. The V and J ends lost 4 bases and 8 bases respectively, with 15 bases between them. The CDR3 DNA sequence: TGTGCCAGCAGCAAACAGGGTCCTCCGGGCTACACCTTC. Translating it yields CASSKQGPPGYTF.

This clone was counted only a few times. The chain employs TRBV4-1 and TRBJ1-5, with a weak D call TRBD1 (5 bases). CDR3 length: 15 residues. V was clipped by 3 bases and J by 6 bases, with 15 bases between them. The germline V gene has CDR1 MGHRA and CDR2 YSYEKL. The CDR3 loop reads CASSHGLSGSQPQHF. The CDR3 DNA reads TGCGCCAGCAGCCATGGCCTTTCAGGGTCTCAGCCCCAGCATTTT.

This clone was seen more than once but under ten times. J is TRBJ1-5 and V is TRBV4-1; 7 positions match TRBD1. V shed 2 bases, J shed 2 bases, and the junction held 0 bases outside the gene matches. The CDR3 runs 14 residues. Germline V gives CDR1 MGHRA, CDR2 YSYEKL. The DNA for the CDR3 is TGCGCCAGCAGCCAACAGGGGGGCAATCAGCCCCAGCATTTT. It codes for CASSQQGGNQPQHF.

This clone was found a few times. This chain links TRBV6-1 with TRBJ1-3; D gene ambiguous. Trimming left V 2 bases short and J 0 bases short, with 14 bases between. CDR3 size: 17 residues. Looked up from germline, CDR1 is MNHNS and CDR2 is SASEGT. The CDR3, as DNA: TGTGCCAGCAGTGAAAGAGGGCCGCGGGGCTCTGGAAACACCATATATTTT. Translated, it gives CASSERGPRGSGNTIYF.

The chain recombines TRBV9 with TRBJ1-2; TRBD1 matches 8 bases. CDR3 length equals 13 residues. With 0 bases clipped from V and 8 bases from J, the junction kept 3 bases outside the gene matches. Germline V gene lookup returns CDR1 SGDLS and CDR2 YYNGEE. CDR3: CASSVAGGRGYTF. The CDR3 DNA reads as TGTGCCAGCAGCGTAGCAGGGGGCAGGGGCTACACCTTC.

This clone showed up just once. Distinct nucleotide sequences in the sample also encode this CDR3. This sequence joins TRBV19 and TRBJ2-2; D is possibly TRBD2 (5 bases). V shed 6 bases and J shed 2 bases, with 13 bases lying between them. Germline lookup yields CDR1 LNHDA and CDR2 SQIVND (reference sequence). CDR3 length: 15 residues. The CDR3 spells CASRSEGLNTGELFF. DNA of the CDR3: TGTGCCAGTAGGTCCGAGGGTCTCAACACCGGGGAGCTGTTTTTT. The full variable domain, rest sourced from reference TRBV19 and TRBJ2-2, is DGGITQSPKYLFRKEGQNVTLSCEQNLNHDAMYWYRQDPGQGLRLIYYSQIVNDFQKGDIAEGYSVSREKKESFPLTVTSAQKNPTAFYLCASRSEGLNTGELFFGEGSRLTVL.

This clone was seen a handful of times. The rearrangement uses TRBV2 and TRBJ1-4, with D hard to call. The germline V and J ends were trimmed by 6 bases and 8 bases, with 7 bases remaining between them. The CDR3 is 11 amino acids. The germline V gene encodes CDR1 SNHLY and CDR2 FYNNEI. CDR3 in DNA: TGTGCCAGCAGGGCGGGGGAAAAACTGTTTTTT. Its translation is CASRAGEKLFF.

The rearrangement links TRBV5-1 to TRBJ2-3; 10 bases are shared with TRBD2. V lost 2 bases and J lost 2; bases outside the gene matches: 8. Germline V CDR1 and CDR2: SGHRS, YFSETQ. This CDR3 contains 17 residues. DNA of the CDR3: TGCGCCAGCAGCTTAGTCCTAGCGGGGGACGTCACAGATACGCAGTATTTT. This gives the protein CASSLVLAGDVTDTQYF. Together with reference TRBV5-1 and TRBJ2-3, the CDR3 gives the full variable domain: KAGVTQTPRYLIKTRGQQVTLSCSPISGHRSVSWYQQTPGQGLQFLFEYFSETQRNKGNFPGRFSGRQFSNSRSEMNVSTLELGDSALYLCASSLVLAGDVTDTQYFGPGTRLTVL.

The chain employs TRBV18 and TRBJ2-2; D remains unclear. The CDR3 consists of 18 residues. V shed 3 bases and J shed 0 bases, with 17 bases lying between them. Looked up from germline, CDR1 is KGHSH and CDR2 is LQKENI. In nucleotides, the CDR3 is TGTGCCAGCTCACCGGCCGCCATGTCTCCCACGAACACCGGGGAGCTGTTTTTT. Its translation is CASSPAAMSPTNTGELFF.

V and J are TRBV6-1 and TRBJ1-5; D remains unclear. V dropped 1 base and J dropped 5 bases, with 12 bases sitting between them. CDR1 and CDR2 (germline): MNHNS, SASEGT. The CDR3 has 15 residues. CDR3 sequence: CASSEGIEGYQPQHF. For the CDR3, the DNA is TGTGCCAGCAGTGAAGGAATTGAGGGCTATCAGCCCCAGCATTTT.

This clone was seen a few times. The chain recombines TRBV10-1 with TRBJ1-5; 11 bases agree with TRBD1. This CDR3 contains 17 residues. V dropped 10 bases and J dropped 0; count of bases not matched to a gene: 11. The germline CDR1 and CDR2 sequences are WNHNN and SYGVQD (reference sequence). Here the CDR3 reads CANSDRGLLYSNQPQHF. The CDR3 DNA reads TGCGCCAACTCGGACAGGGGGCTCCTATATAGCAATCAGCCCCAGCATTTT.

CDR3 loop: CASSHDSEGARQPQHF. In DNA form, the CDR3 reads TGTGCCAGCAGCCATGACTCGGAGGGGGCGCGACAGCCCCAGCATTTT. The chain employs TRBV4-2 and TRBJ1-5; 7 bases match TRBD1. V lost 3 bases and J lost 7; bases outside the gene matches: 12. Per germline, CDR1 LGHNA and CDR2 YNFKEQ. The CDR3 has 16 amino acids.

The gene calls are TRBV4-3 and TRBJ2-2, with 8 bases identical to TRBD1. CDR1 and CDR2 (germline): LGHNA, YSLEER. The CDR3 runs 17 residues. The V and J ends lost 0 bases and 5 bases, in that order; junction bases with no gene match: 8. CDR3 loop: CASSQDNRGTRTGELFF. The CDR3 DNA sequence: TGCGCCAGCAGCCAAGATAACAGGGGGACGAGAACCGGGGAGCTGTTTTTT.

V gene TRBV6-5 combines with J gene TRBJ1-5; TRBD1 is a possible D gene (5 bases). Germline CDR1 and CDR2: MNHEY and SVGAGI. The CDR3 extends over 15 amino acids. V lost 4 bases to trimming and J lost 2 bases, with 12 bases between them. The CDR3 region is CASSSGIGGNQPQHF. In DNA, the CDR3 is TGTGCCAGCAGTTCAGGGATCGGAGGCAATCAGCCCCAGCATTTT.

This chain connects TRBV30 to TRBJ2-5; 7 bases are shared with TRBD2. CDR3 length: 15 amino acids. Trimming removed 0 bases from V and 7 bases from J; junction bases left unmatched: 11. Germline V gene data show CDR1 as GTSNPN and CDR2 as SVGIG (reference sequence). The CDR3 loop is CAWSVGAGESGTQYF. CDR3 nucleotides: TGTGCCTGGAGTGTAGGCGCGGGAGAGTCAGGGACCCAGTACTTC.

This chain links TRBV4-2 with TRBJ1-2; TRBD1 is a possible D gene (5 bases). The CDR3 contains 18 residues. Germline V gene sequence: CDR1 LGHNA, CDR2 YNFKEQ. Trimming removed 1 base at V and 4 bases at J, with 22 bases between. CDR3 nucleotide sequence: TGTGCCAGCAGCCAAGCCAGCCAGGGTTACTCCTCGGTCTATGGCTACACCTTC. Translation: CASSQASQGYSSVYGYTF.

The chain is built from TRBV29-1 and TRBJ2-7; 7 nucleotides agree with TRBD1. CDR1 SQVTM and CDR2 ANQGSEA come from the germline V gene. After removal of 3 bases from V and 2 bases from J, the junction contained 4 bases not matched to a gene. This CDR3 has 13 amino acids. The CDR3 region has the DNA TGCAGCGTTGAGGGACAGAGCCCCTACGAGCAGTACTTC. It encodes CSVEGQSPYEQYF.

V and J are TRBV5-1 and TRBJ2-3, with 7 nucleotides matching TRBD2. The CDR3 spans 13 residues. Looked up from germline, CDR1 is SGHRS and CDR2 is YFSETQ. V was pared by 4 bases and J by 4 bases, with 3 bases of the junction left unmatched. The CDR3 region has the DNA TGCGCCAGCAGCAGGGCGGGGGCAGATACGCAGTATTTT. It specifies CASSRAGADTQYF.

This sequence joins TRBV30 and TRBJ2-3; tentative D call: TRBD2 (5 bases). CDR1 is GTSNPN, CDR2 SVGIG, per germline (reference sequence). The CDR3 is made up of 13 amino acids. Between the trimmed V and J ends, which lost 2 bases and 3 bases, there was a span of 9 bases. The CDR3 DNA reads as TGTGCCTGGAGTATCGGGGTTACAGATACGCAGTATTTT. Protein sequence: CAWSIGVTDTQYF.

The gene calls are TRBV9 and TRBJ2-2; no clear D gene. The germline gives CDR1 SGDLS, CDR2 YYNGEE. Trimming removed 1 base from V and 5 bases from J, with 9 bases in between. The CDR3 contains 14 residues. In nucleotides, the CDR3 is TGTGCCAGCAGCGTAAGCCCAGCGACCGGGGAGCTGTTTTTT. It codes for CASSVSPATGELFF.

V gene TRBV5-1 combines with J gene TRBJ1-6; D uncertain. V was trimmed by 5 bases and J by 6 bases, leaving 21 bases between them. The germline V gene encodes CDR1 SGHRS and CDR2 YFSETQ. This CDR3 region has 17 residues. The CDR3 sequence: CASRLAGTLQPNSPLHF. CDR3 nucleotide sequence: TGCGCCAGCAGGCTCGCAGGTACACTTCAACCTAATTCACCCCTCCACTTT.

This chain connects TRBV10-3 to TRBJ1-2; 9 nucleotides agree with TRBD1. After removal of 6 bases from V and 6 bases from J, the junction contained 8 bases not matched to a gene. Germline V gene data show CDR1 as ENHRY and CDR2 as SYGVKD. This CDR3 has 14 amino acids. In DNA form, the CDR3 reads TGTGCCATCAGAGGGACAGGGAATCTCGATGGCTACACCTTC. Translated: CAIRGTGNLDGYTF.

The genes are TRBV4-2 and TRBJ2-7; 8 bases match TRBD1. Trimming cost V 1 base and J 3 bases; bases outside gene matches: 8. Germline assignment: CDR1 LGHNA and CDR2 YNFKEQ. The length of the CDR3 is 16 residues. This CDR3 reads CASSQASGTGNYEQYF. The DNA of the CDR3 is TGTGCCAGCAGCCAAGCCTCCGGGACAGGAAACTACGAGCAGTACTTC.

The V call is TRBV6-6, the J call TRBJ2-7, with no clear D. The germline V gene has CDR1 MNHNY and CDR2 SVGAGI (reference sequence). The CDR3 spans 15 residues. The germline V and J ends were trimmed by 0 bases and 1 base, with 10 bases remaining between them. CDR3 sequence: CASSYSDWLSYEQYF. CDR3 sequence (DNA): TGTGCCAGCAGTTACTCCGACTGGCTATCCTACGAGCAGTACTTC.

The chain carries TRBV19 and TRBJ1-3; D remains unclear. Germline V CDR1 and CDR2: LNHDA, SQIVND (reference sequence). Trimming took off 6 bases at V and 2 bases at J, with 11 bases between the two ends. This CDR3 region has 14 residues. The CDR3 DNA is TGTGCCAGTAGGGCAGTAATGGCTGGAAACACCATATATTTT. It translates to CASRAVMAGNTIYF.

This sequence joins TRBV7-2 and TRBJ2-3, with TRBD2 as a possible D gene (6 bases). The CDR3 runs to 16 residues. From germline, CDR1 is SGHTA and CDR2 FQGNSA. Trimming cost V 4 bases and J 5 bases, with 19 bases left between them. The CDR3: CASSYDYRRGGDTQYF. DNA for the CDR3: TGTGCCAGCAGCTACGATTACCGGCGGGGCGGAGATACGCAGTATTTT.

The sample holds a few counts of this clone. V is TRBV5-1 and J is TRBJ2-7; 9 nucleotides align to TRBD1. Per the germline V gene, CDR1 is SGHRS and CDR2 is YFSETQ. The CDR3 extends over 15 amino acids. Trimming took 4 bases from V and 5 from J; bases not matched to a gene: 10. CDR3 loop: CASSLLRGQGNEQYF. As DNA, the CDR3 is TGCGCCAGCAGCCTCCTCCGGGGACAGGGCAACGAGCAGTACTTC. The full variable domain, its missing parts supplied by reference TRBV5-1 and TRBJ2-7, is KAGVTQTPRYLIKTRGQQVTLSCSPISGHRSVSWYQQTPGQGLQFLFEYFSETQRNKGNFPGRFSGRQFSNSRSEMNVSTLELGDSALYLCASSLLRGQGNEQYFGPGTRLTVT.

The V call is TRBV30, the J call TRBJ1-2; 7 nucleotides align to TRBD1. This CDR3 has 14 residues. In germline, CDR1 is GTSNPN, CDR2 SVGIG (reference sequence). V shed 5 bases and J 0 bases; nucleotides not matched to a gene: 6. The CDR3, as DNA: TGTGCCTGGGCGGTAACAGGGGCTAACTATGGCTACACCTTC. The encoded protein is CAWAVTGANYGYTF.

The chain links TRBV7-8 to TRBJ1-2; TRBD1 is a possible D gene (6 bases). CDR1 is SGHVS and CDR2 is FQNEAQ in the germline V gene. The CDR3 runs 16 residues. V lost 1 base, J lost 4 bases, and 16 bases lay in between. CDR3 in DNA: TGTGCCAGCAGCTTAGAGGGGGGGGCGAGGATCTATGGCTACACCTTC. This translates into CASSLEGGARIYGYTF.